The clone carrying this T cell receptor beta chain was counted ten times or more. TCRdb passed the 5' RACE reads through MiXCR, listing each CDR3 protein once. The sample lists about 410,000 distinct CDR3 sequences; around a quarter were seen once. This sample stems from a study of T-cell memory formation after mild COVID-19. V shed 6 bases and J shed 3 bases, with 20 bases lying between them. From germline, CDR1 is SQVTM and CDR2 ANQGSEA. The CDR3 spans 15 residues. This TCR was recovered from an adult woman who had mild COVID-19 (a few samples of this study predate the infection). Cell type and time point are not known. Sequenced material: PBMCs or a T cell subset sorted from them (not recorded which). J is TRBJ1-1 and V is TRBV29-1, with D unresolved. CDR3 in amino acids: CSVVKRAGRDTEAFF. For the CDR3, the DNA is TGCAGCGTCGTGAAAAGGGCTGGAAGGGACACTGAAGCTTTCTTT.